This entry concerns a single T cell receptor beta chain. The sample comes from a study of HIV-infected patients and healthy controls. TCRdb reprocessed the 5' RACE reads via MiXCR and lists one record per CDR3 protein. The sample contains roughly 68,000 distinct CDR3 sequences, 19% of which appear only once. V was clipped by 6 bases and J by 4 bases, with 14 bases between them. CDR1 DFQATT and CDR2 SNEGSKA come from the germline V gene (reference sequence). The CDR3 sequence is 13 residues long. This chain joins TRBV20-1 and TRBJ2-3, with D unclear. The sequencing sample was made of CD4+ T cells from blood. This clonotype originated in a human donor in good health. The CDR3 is CSATGPWADTQYF. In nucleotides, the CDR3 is TGCAGTGCCACCGGGCCCTGGGCAGATACGCAGTATTTT.